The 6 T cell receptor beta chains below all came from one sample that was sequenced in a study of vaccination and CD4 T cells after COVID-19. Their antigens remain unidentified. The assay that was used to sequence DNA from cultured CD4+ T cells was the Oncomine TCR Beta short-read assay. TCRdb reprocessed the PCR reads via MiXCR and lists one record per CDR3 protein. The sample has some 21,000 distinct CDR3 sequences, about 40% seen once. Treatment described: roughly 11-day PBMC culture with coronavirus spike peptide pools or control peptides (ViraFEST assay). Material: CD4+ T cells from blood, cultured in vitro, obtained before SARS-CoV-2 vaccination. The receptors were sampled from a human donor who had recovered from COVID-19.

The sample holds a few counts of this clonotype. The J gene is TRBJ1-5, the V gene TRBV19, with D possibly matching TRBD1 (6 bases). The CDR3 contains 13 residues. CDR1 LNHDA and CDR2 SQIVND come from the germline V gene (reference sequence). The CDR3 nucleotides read TGTGCAGTCGGACTCGGGGGGCATCAGCCCCAGCATTTT. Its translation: CAVGLGGHQPQHF.

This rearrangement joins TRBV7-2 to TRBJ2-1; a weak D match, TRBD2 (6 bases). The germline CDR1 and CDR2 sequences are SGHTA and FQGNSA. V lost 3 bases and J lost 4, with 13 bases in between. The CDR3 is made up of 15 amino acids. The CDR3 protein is CASSLVGGTYNEQFF. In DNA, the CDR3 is TGTGCCAGCAGCTTGGTGGGGGGAACATACAATGAGCAGTTCTTC.

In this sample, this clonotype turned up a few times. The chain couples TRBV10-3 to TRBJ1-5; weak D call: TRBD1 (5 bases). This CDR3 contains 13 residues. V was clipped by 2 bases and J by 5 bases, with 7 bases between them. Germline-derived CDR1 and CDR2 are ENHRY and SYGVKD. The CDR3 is CAISEPGHQPQHF. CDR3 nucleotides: TGTGCCATCAGTGAGCCAGGGCATCAGCCCCAGCATTTT.

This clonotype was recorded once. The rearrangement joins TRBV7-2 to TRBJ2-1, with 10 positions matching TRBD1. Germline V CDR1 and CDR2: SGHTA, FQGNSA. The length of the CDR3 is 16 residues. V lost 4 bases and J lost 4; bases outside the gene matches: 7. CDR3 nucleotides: TGTGCCAGCAGCTCAGTAGGACAGGGGGTGTACAATGAGCAGTTCTTC. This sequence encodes CASSSVGQGVYNEQFF.

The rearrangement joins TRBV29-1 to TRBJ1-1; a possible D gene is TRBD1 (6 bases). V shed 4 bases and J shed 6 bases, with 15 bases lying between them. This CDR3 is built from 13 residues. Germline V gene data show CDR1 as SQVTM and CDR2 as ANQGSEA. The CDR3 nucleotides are TGCAGCGTTGTGGGGAGGGGGAAGGCTGAAGCTTTCTTT. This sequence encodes CSVVGRGKAEAFF.

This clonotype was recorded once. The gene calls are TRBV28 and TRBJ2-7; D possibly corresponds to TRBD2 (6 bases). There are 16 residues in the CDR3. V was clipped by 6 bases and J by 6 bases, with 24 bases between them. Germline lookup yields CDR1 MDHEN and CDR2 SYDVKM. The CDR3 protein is CASSFYPSDISAEQYF. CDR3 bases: TGTGCCAGCAGCTTCTACCCTAGCGACATCTCGGCCGAGCAGTACTTC. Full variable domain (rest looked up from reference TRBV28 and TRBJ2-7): DVKVTQSSRYLVKRTGEKVFLECVQDMDHENMFWYRQDPGLGLRLIYFSYDVKMKEKGDIPEGYSVSREKKERFSLILESASTNQTSMYLCASSFYPSDISAEQYFGPGTRLTVT.